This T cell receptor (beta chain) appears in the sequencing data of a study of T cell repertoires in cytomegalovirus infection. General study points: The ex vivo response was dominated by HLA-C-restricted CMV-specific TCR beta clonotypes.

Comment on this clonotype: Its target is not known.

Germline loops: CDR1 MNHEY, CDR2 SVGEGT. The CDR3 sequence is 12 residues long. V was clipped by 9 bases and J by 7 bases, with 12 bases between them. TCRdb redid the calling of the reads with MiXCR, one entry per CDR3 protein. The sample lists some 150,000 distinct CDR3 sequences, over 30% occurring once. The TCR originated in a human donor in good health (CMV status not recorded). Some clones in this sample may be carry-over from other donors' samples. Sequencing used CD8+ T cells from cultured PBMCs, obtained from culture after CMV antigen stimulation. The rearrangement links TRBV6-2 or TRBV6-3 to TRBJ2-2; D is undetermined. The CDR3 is CARRIFGGELFF. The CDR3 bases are TGTGCCAGACGGATTTTCGGCGGGGAGCTGTTTTTT.